This TCR beta chain was recovered during a study of human T cells and chemical hapten exposure. Background on the study: The cohort included alopecia areata under or over 50% scalp, totalis and universalis. Notes on the study in general: In the PT1 data, expanded TCR counts showed a positive correlation with patch test score.

This clonotype was picked up many times. No antigen is known for it. Time point: patch test 1, 2 weeks after DPC sensitization. The treatment: therapeutic diphenylcyclopropenone sensitization with weekly scalp DPC. TCRdb re-derived calls from the RACE reads in MiXCR, one entry per CDR3 protein. Of 55,000 to 85,000 distinct CDR3 sequences listed, 9.8% were seen once; the top ten hold roughly 3.3%. The sequence derives from a woman between 40 and 50 years old with alopecia areata. Some clones in this sample may be carry-over from other donors' samples. Sequenced here: whole blood, sampled in connection with sensitization to the hapten diphenylcyclopropenone (DPC).

CDR3 DNA sequence: TGTGCCAGCAGCCTGGGACAGGGTACCACTGAAGCTTTCTTT. It translates to CASSLGQGTTEAFF. This chain joins TRBV2 and TRBJ1-1, with 9 nucleotides matching TRBD1. CDR1 is SNHLY and CDR2 is FYNNEI in the germline V gene. CDR3 length: 14 residues. Germline trimming cut 6 bases from V and 4 bases from J; bases unmatched to any gene: 6.